The 30 T cell receptor beta chains below all came from one sample that was sequenced in a study of CD8+ T cells in alopecia areata. The sample's treatment: oral pan-JAK inhibitor, 5-10 mg twice daily. Following RNA extraction, reverse transcription yielded cDNA that acted as the sequencing template. Profiling relied on immunoSEQ multiplex PCR, and the TCRdb table lists in-frame clones only, not all of them. The data show a few hundred thousand clones, with just over 65% seen just once and around 1.2% held by the top ten. This specimen was CD4+ T cells sorted from blood, taken at week 44, from a patient treated with tofacitinib. The receptor set was obtained from a human donor with alopecia areata.

The rearrangement links TRBV4-1 to TRBJ2-1, with D perhaps matching TRBD2 (6 bases). The germline V gene encodes CDR1 MGHRA and CDR2 YSYEKL. The CDR3 is 11 residues long. With 4 bases removed from V and 10 bases from J, the gap between germline ends came to 8 bases. CDR3 sequence: CASSLGLEQFF. In DNA form, the CDR3 reads TGCGCCAGCAGCCTCGGACTAGAGCAGTTCTTC.

The rearrangement joins TRBV29-1 to TRBJ1-5; maybe TRBD1 (5 bases). The CDR3 sequence is 12 residues long. The germline V gene has CDR1 SQVTM and CDR2 ANQGSEA. V lost 6 bases, J lost 4 bases, and 10 bases lay in between. The CDR3: CSVGLRNQPQHF. Here the CDR3 DNA reads TGCAGCGTGGGACTTCGAAATCAGCCCCAGCATTTT.

V and J are TRBV2 and TRBJ2-7; tentatively, D is TRBD1 (5 bases). Between the trimmed V and J ends, which lost 6 bases and 1 base, there was a span of 16 bases. CDR1 is SNHLY, CDR2 FYNNEI, per germline. The CDR3 is made up of 15 amino acids. DNA for the CDR3: TGTGCCAGCAGCCCCGGGCAGGGCGCTTCCTACGAGCAGTACTTC. It specifies CASSPGQGASYEQYF.

This clone turned up a few times. Different DNA sequences within this sample yield the same CDR3. The V call is TRBV29-1, the J call TRBJ2-7; maybe TRBD2 (6 bases). Germline assignment: CDR1 SQVTM and CDR2 ANQGSEA. There are 13 residues in the CDR3. V dropped 6 bases and J dropped 0 bases, with 12 bases sitting between them. CDR3 nucleotides: TGCAGCGTCGCGGGGAGGAGCTCCTACGAGCAGTACTTC. Translating gives CSVAGRSSYEQYF.

The genes are TRBV9 and TRBJ2-2, with D tentatively TRBD2 (5 bases). CDR3 length: 16 amino acids. CDR1 and CDR2 from the germline V gene are SGDLS and YYNGEE. The V and J ends lost 0 bases and 0 bases respectively, with 9 bases between them. The CDR3 nucleotides read TGTGCCAGCAGCGTAGGGGCCGGGGCGAACACCGGGGAGCTGTTTTTT. It translates to CASSVGAGANTGELFF.

This rearrangement joins TRBV29-1 to TRBJ1-2; TRBD1 is a possible D gene (5 bases). The CDR3 runs to 10 residues. V lost 8 bases and J lost 6, with 10 bases in between. From germline, CDR1 is SQVTM and CDR2 ANQGSEA. CDR3 sequence reads: CSPGGDGYTF. The CDR3 bases are TGCAGCCCTGGGGGGGATGGCTACACCTTC.

The genes are TRBV7-9 and TRBJ1-2; 8 bases are shared with TRBD1. From germline, CDR1 is SEHNR and CDR2 FQNEAQ (reference sequence). The CDR3 contains 14 residues. The trim removed 5 bases at V and 0 bases at J, leaving 2 bases unmatched. The CDR3 protein is CASSTQGANYGYTF. Here the CDR3 DNA reads TGTGCCAGCAGCACACAGGGGGCTAACTATGGCTACACCTTC. The full variable domain, with the rest looked up from reference TRBV7-9 and TRBJ1-2, is DTGVSQNPRHKITKRGQNVTFRCDPISEHNRLYWYRQTLGQGPEFLTYFQNEAQLEKSRLLSDRFSAERPKGSFSTLEIQRTEQGDSAMYLCASSTQGANYGYTFGSGTRLTVV.

This chain links TRBV5-1 with TRBJ2-6, with unresolved D. The germline V and J ends were trimmed by 0 bases and 0 bases, with 7 bases remaining between them. CDR1 is SGHRS, CDR2 YFSETQ, per germline. This CDR3 comprises 16 residues. The CDR3 reads CASSLGGSSGANVLTF. The CDR3 nucleotides are TGCGCCAGCAGCTTGGGTGGCAGCTCTGGGGCCAACGTCCTGACTTTC.

The rearrangement uses TRBV30 and TRBJ1-1; D is unresolved. Trimming removed 3 bases from V and 0 bases from J, with 5 bases in between. This CDR3 has 12 residues. Germline CDR1 is GTSNPN and CDR2 is SVGIG (reference sequence). The CDR3 DNA reads TGTGCCTGGAGCCGAATGAACACTGAAGCTTTCTTT. Protein sequence: CAWSRMNTEAFF.

This chain uses TRBV30 with TRBJ1-2, with 7 positions matching TRBD1. The V gene end was trimmed by 2 bases and the J gene end by 4 bases; junction bases not matched to a gene: 4. Germline V lookup: CDR1 GTSNPN, CDR2 SVGIG (reference sequence). This CDR3 is built from 13 residues. CDR3: CAWSPTGSYGYTF. The DNA of the CDR3 is TGTGCCTGGAGTCCGACAGGGAGCTATGGCTACACCTTC.

V is TRBV9 and J is TRBJ2-3; D might be TRBD2 (5 bases). From germline, CDR1 is SGDLS and CDR2 YYNGEE. This CDR3 is built from 14 residues. The ends were cut back, 4 bases at V and 0 bases at J, with 9 bases in the middle. CDR3 nucleotide sequence: TGTGCCAGCAGCCCAAGGGAGAGCACAGATACGCAGTATTTT. Its translation: CASSPRESTDTQYF.

CDR3 residues: CASRDRMITEAFF. The CDR3 region has the DNA TGTGCCAGCAGGGACAGGATGATCACTGAAGCTTTCTTT. The chain combines TRBV7-8 with TRBJ1-1; 7 bases agree with TRBD1. The CDR3 has 13 amino acids. V was pared by 6 bases and J by 4 bases, with 5 bases of the junction left unmatched. The V gene's germline CDR1 is SGHVS and CDR2 FQNEAQ. The variable domain in full, completed from reference TRBV7-8 and TRBJ1-1, reads GAGVSQSPRYKVAKRGQDVALRCDPISGHVSLFWYQQALGQGPEFLTYFQNEAQLDKSGLPSDRFFAERPEGSVSTLKIQRTQQEDSAVYLCASRDRMITEAFFGQGTRLTVV.

The chain links TRBV29-1 to TRBJ2-2; 10 bases fit TRBD2. This CDR3 comprises 13 residues. Germline CDR1 SQVTM, CDR2 ANQGSEA. J gave up 7 bases and V 4 bases, and 3 bases lay outside the gene matches. This CDR3 reads CSVVSSGGGELFF. The CDR3 region has the DNA TGCAGCGTTGTTTCTAGCGGGGGCGGGGAGCTGTTTTTT.

This clone was counted between two and nine times. The gene calls are TRBV29-1 and TRBJ2-7; D tentatively fits TRBD1 or TRBD2 (5 bases each). Germline V lookup: CDR1 SQVTM, CDR2 ANQGSEA. Deletions cut 6 bases from V and 2 bases from J, with 17 bases between. There are 14 residues in the CDR3. In DNA form, the CDR3 reads TGCAGCGTCGCGGGTCAAGGGGTGACCTACGAGCAGTACTTC. Protein product: CSVAGQGVTYEQYF.

This clone occurred once. V is TRBV6-5 and J is TRBJ1-2; 8 bases agree with TRBD1. Germline CDR1 and CDR2: MNHEY and SVGAGI. The CDR3 contains 13 residues. J was trimmed by 5 bases and V by 6 bases; bases with no gene match: 5. CDR3 loop: CASRTGVTYGYTF. The DNA of the CDR3 is TGTGCCAGCAGGACAGGGGTTACTTATGGCTACACCTTC.

J is TRBJ2-7 and V is TRBV30; 10 nucleotides align to TRBD1. The CDR3 length is 14 residues. Trimming took 2 bases from V and 3 from J; bases not matched to a gene: 4. The V gene's germline CDR1 is GTSNPN and CDR2 SVGIG (reference sequence). CDR3 sequence: CAWSQGDRGYEQYF. The CDR3 nucleotides read TGTGCCTGGAGTCAGGGGGACAGGGGCTACGAGCAGTACTTC.

The chain has TRBV11-2 and TRBJ1-2, with D possibly TRBD1 on 6 matching bases. The length of the CDR3 is 18 residues. Trimming cost V 5 bases and J 4 bases, with 26 bases left between them. Germline loops: CDR1 SGHAT, CDR2 FQNNGV. The CDR3 DNA reads TGTGCCAGCAGCGGCCACCGGGACACTAAAAAACCTAGCTATGGCTACACCTTC. Its protein product is CASSGHRDTKKPSYGYTF. Variable domain in full (rest from reference TRBV11-2 and TRBJ1-2): EAGVAQSPRYKIIEKRQSVAFWCNPISGHATLYWYQQILGQGPKLLIQFQNNGVVDDSQLPKDRFSAERLKGVDSTLKIQPAKLEDSAVYLCASSGHRDTKKPSYGYTFGSGTRLTVV.

This clone showed up many times. The chain is built from TRBV30 and TRBJ2-2; 9 positions agree with TRBD1. With V trimmed by 0 bases and J by 3 bases, 2 bases remained unmatched. CDR3 length equals 15 residues. The V gene's germline CDR1 is GTSNPN and CDR2 SVGIG (reference sequence). The CDR3 is CAWSVQGAHTGELFF. The CDR3 DNA reads as TGTGCCTGGAGTGTACAGGGGGCGCACACCGGGGAGCTGTTTTTT.

In its sample, this clone was seen once. The V call is TRBV30, the J call TRBJ2-1; TRBD2 matches at 7 bases. This CDR3 is 15 amino acids long. The junction had 9 bases not matched to a gene; V was cut back by 0 bases and J by 7 bases. Germline V gives CDR1 GTSNPN, CDR2 SVGIG (reference sequence). CDR3 bases: TGTGCCTGGAGTGTTACGTTAGCGGGCCGTAATGAGCAGTTCTTC. Amino acids: CAWSVTLAGRNEQFF.

The chain combines TRBV4-2 with TRBJ2-1, with 7 bases identical to TRBD2. Germline CDR1 LGHNA, CDR2 YNFKEQ. Losses at the gene ends were 0 bases for V and 11 bases for J; bases not matched to a gene: 7. CDR3 length: 14 residues. CDR3 amino acids: CASSQDPGRNKQFF. CDR3 sequence (DNA): TGTGCCAGCAGCCAAGATCCCGGGAGGAATAAGCAGTTCTTC.

In the case of this clone: The junction and the germline gene differ at one end; a read error may be behind it. The chain recombines TRBV18 with TRBJ1-1; D might be TRBD1 (5 bases). The germline V gene encodes CDR1 KGHSH and CDR2 LQKENI. This CDR3 has 14 residues. The CDR3 nucleotides are TGTGCCAGCTCATTTCAAGGGGCGGACACTGAAGCTTTCTTC. Encoded protein: CASSFQGADTEAFF.

This clone showed up just a few times. The chain has TRBV6-6 and TRBJ1-2; no clear D. V gave up 0 bases and J gave up 0 bases, with 8 bases separating them. CDR1 and CDR2 (germline): MNHNY, SVGAGI (reference sequence). The length of the CDR3 is 15 residues. The CDR3 DNA sequence: TGTGCCAGCAGTTACTCCTTCGGCGCTAACTATGGCTACACCTTC. Amino acids: CASSYSFGANYGYTF.

The rearrangement links TRBV6-1 to TRBJ1-5; D is possibly TRBD1 (6 bases). V was clipped by 3 bases and J by 4 bases, with 16 bases between them. CDR1 MNHNS and CDR2 SASEGT come from the germline V gene. This CDR3 has 16 amino acids. CDR3 sequence reads: CASSESLGGANQPQHF. The CDR3 region has the DNA TGTGCCAGCAGTGAGAGCTTGGGGGGGGCGAATCAGCCCCAGCATTTT.

The table lists this clone with a few counts. The CDR3 DNA follows: TGCAGCGTTGAAAGGGGAGGGGCAGTCCGGGAGCTGTTTTTT. This translates into CSVERGGAVRELFF. The chain is built from TRBV29-1 and TRBJ2-2; 7 bases align to TRBD2. CDR3 size: 14 residues. Germline loops: CDR1 SQVTM, CDR2 ANQGSEA. V lost 2 bases to trimming and J lost 9 bases; unmatched junction nucleotides: 9.

CDR3 loop: CAWTPRPRENGYTF. CDR3 sequence (DNA): TGTGCCTGGACCCCTCGACCGAGGGAGAATGGCTACACCTTC. The chain has TRBV30 and TRBJ1-2; no definite D call. CDR3 size: 14 residues. The V and J ends lost 4 bases and 6 bases respectively, with 18 bases between them. The germline V gene has CDR1 GTSNPN and CDR2 SVGIG (reference sequence).

This clone came up a few times. The same CDR3 also results from other DNA sequences found in this sample. This chain uses TRBV29-1 with TRBJ2-3; D remains unclear. CDR1 is SQVTM, CDR2 ANQGSEA, per germline. The V end lost 4 bases, the J end lost 0 bases, and 8 bases lay between the germline ends. The CDR3 totals 13 residues. The CDR3 DNA sequence: TGCAGCGTTGCTGGGGTTAGCACAGATACGCAGTATTTT. Translation gives CSVAGVSTDTQYF.

The chain carries TRBV7-8 and TRBJ1-1; maybe TRBD1 (6 bases). Germline V gene data show CDR1 as SGHVS and CDR2 as FQNEAQ. Trimming left V 5 bases short and J 1 base short, with 17 bases between. The CDR3 covers 16 residues. The CDR3 reads CASSPMGAAGNTEAFF. For the CDR3, the DNA is TGTGCCAGCAGCCCCATGGGGGCGGCCGGGAACACTGAAGCTTTCTTT.

V is TRBV5-1 and J is TRBJ2-7, with D uncertain. Trimming took off 0 bases at V and 1 base at J, with 11 bases between the two ends. The germline V gene has CDR1 SGHRS and CDR2 YFSETQ. The CDR3 extends over 15 amino acids. The chain's CDR3 is CASSLAESASYEQYF. DNA of the CDR3: TGCGCCAGCAGCTTGGCCGAGTCGGCGTCCTACGAGCAGTACTTC.

The gene calls are TRBV2 and TRBJ2-1; TRBD2 might be the D (5 bases). CDR1 is SNHLY and CDR2 is FYNNEI in the germline V gene. This CDR3 has 14 residues. V shed 7 bases and J shed 10 bases, with 20 bases lying between them. DNA of the CDR3: TGTGCCAGCACTGCAGGACCTCTTGGAGGCGAGCAGTTCTTC. Its protein is CASTAGPLGGEQFF.

The rearrangement joins TRBV6-6 to TRBJ1-1; D call uncertain. Germline V gene sequence: CDR1 MNHNY, CDR2 SVGAGI (reference sequence). The CDR3 covers 13 residues. The V end was cut by 2 bases, the J end by 1 base, with 5 bases between. In DNA form, the CDR3 reads TGTGCCAGCAGTTACGTTCCGAACACTGAAGCTTTCTTT. Amino acid sequence: CASSYVPNTEAFF.